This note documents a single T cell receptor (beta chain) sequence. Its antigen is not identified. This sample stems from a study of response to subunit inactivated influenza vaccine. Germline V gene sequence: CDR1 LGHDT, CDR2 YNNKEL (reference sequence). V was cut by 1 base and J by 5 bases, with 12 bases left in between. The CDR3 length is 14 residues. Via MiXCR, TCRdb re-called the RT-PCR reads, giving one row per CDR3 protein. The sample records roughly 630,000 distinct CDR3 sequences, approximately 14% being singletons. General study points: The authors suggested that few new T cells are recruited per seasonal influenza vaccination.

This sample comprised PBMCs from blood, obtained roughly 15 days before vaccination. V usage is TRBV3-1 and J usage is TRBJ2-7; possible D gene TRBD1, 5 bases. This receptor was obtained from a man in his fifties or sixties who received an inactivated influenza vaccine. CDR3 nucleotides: TGTGCCAGCAGCCAAGGTGGGGCGAGGAACGAGCAGTACTTC. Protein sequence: CASSQGGARNEQYF.